These 25 T cell receptor beta chains were all obtained from the same sample, sequenced in a study of early T cells in non-severe SARS-CoV-2 infection. TCRdb reanalysed the 5' RACE reads using MiXCR and keeps one entry per CDR3 protein. The data hold 90,000 to 120,000 distinct CDR3 sequences, with about an eighth observed a single time. The specimen sequenced was whole blood. The receptors originated from an adult who was a healthcare worker with PCR-confirmed SARS-CoV-2 infection or an uninfected control (not recorded which).

A note on this clonotype: A read error may be the cause here, since a much bigger clone is one base away. CDR3 region: CATRGNTGELFF. The CDR3, as DNA: TGTGCCACCCGGGGGAACACCGGGGAGCTGTTTTTT. The rearrangement uses TRBV3-1 and TRBJ2-2; the D gene is possibly TRBD2 (5 bases). The CDR3 loop spans 12 amino acids. Trimming removed 10 bases from V and 1 base from J, with 7 bases in between. CDR1 is LGHDT, CDR2 YNNKEL, per germline (reference sequence).

The chain carries TRBV6-1 and TRBJ2-1; maybe TRBD1 (6 bases). Trimming left V 0 bases short and J 1 base short, with 10 bases between. CDR1 and CDR2 (germline): MNHNS, SASEGT. The CDR3 sequence is 16 residues long. The CDR3 loop reads CASSEAPQGSYNEQFF. In nucleotides, the CDR3 is TGTGCCAGCAGTGAAGCGCCGCAGGGGTCCTACAATGAGCAGTTCTTC.

This clonotype was seen a few times. This sequence joins TRBV10-1 and TRBJ1-1; D gene uncertain. V was clipped by 10 bases and J by 0 bases, with 21 bases between them. Germline V gene data show CDR1 as WNHNN and CDR2 as SYGVQD (reference sequence). This CDR3 has 16 residues. The CDR3 loop reads CATRGLVRRMNTEAFF. CDR3 bases: TGCGCCACCCGTGGCCTAGTTCGGCGGATGAACACTGAAGCTTTCTTT.

The chain is built from TRBV4-2 and TRBJ2-2; the D gene is possibly TRBD2 (5 bases). V was trimmed by 7 bases and J by 5 bases, leaving 14 bases between them. CDR3 length: 14 amino acids. CDR1 is LGHNA and CDR2 is YNFKEQ in the germline V gene. CDR3 sequence reads: CASNEAGGTGELFF. CDR3 bases: TGTGCCAGCAACGAGGCGGGTGGGACCGGGGAGCTGTTTTTT.

This clonotype has ten or more counts. This rearrangement joins TRBV11-2 to TRBJ2-3; 10 nucleotides align to TRBD1. V trimming: 3 bases; J trimming: 4 bases; junction bases outside the gene matches: 4. This CDR3 contains 15 residues. CDR1 and CDR2 from the germline V gene are SGHAT and FQNNGV. CDR3 nucleotide sequence: TGTGCCAGCAGCTTGCGGACAGGGGGGCCAGATACGCAGTATTTT. Translating gives CASSLRTGGPDTQYF.

CDR3 sequence (DNA): TGTGCCAGCAGTGAATGGAACAGTAACTATGGCTACACCTTC. This encodes CASSEWNSNYGYTF. V usage is TRBV25-1 and J usage is TRBJ1-2; D unresolved. Trimming pared 1 base from V and 1 base from J, leaving 7 bases between. Germline-derived CDR1 and CDR2 are MGHDK and SYGVNS. This CDR3 region has 14 residues.

This clonotype came up a few times. The chain has TRBV11-2 and TRBJ2-3; D might be TRBD1 (5 bases). The CDR3 runs 14 residues. The germline V and J ends were trimmed by 7 bases and 2 bases, with 13 bases remaining between them. Per germline, CDR1 SGHAT and CDR2 FQNNGV. This CDR3 reads CASKDAGYTDTQYF. DNA of the CDR3: TGTGCCAGCAAGGATGCAGGGTACACAGATACGCAGTATTTT.

This clonotype was observed a few times. The chain links TRBV19 to TRBJ1-5; D is uncertain. Per the germline V gene, CDR1 is LNHDA and CDR2 is SQIVND (reference sequence). This CDR3 has 16 residues. V lost 3 bases to trimming and J lost 0 bases, with 12 bases between them. Here the CDR3 DNA reads TGTGCCAGTAGTATCGCGGACGGATATAGCAATCAGCCCCAGCATTTT. This gives the protein CASSIADGYSNQPQHF.

In this sample, this clonotype turned up many times. The gene calls are TRBV14 and TRBJ2-2; 9 bases agree with TRBD1. With V trimmed by 2 bases and J by 9 bases, 10 bases remained unmatched. Looked up from germline, CDR1 is SGHDN and CDR2 is FVKESK. The CDR3 has 16 amino acids. Here the CDR3 DNA reads TGTGCCAGCAGCCAACTAAGGACAGGGGTACACCGGGAGCTGTTTTTT. Translation gives CASSQLRTGVHRELFF.

There are many counts of this clonotype. J is TRBJ1-1 and V is TRBV6-5; D call uncertain. In germline, CDR1 is MNHEY, CDR2 SVGAGI. V dropped 5 bases and J dropped 4 bases, with 5 bases sitting between them. The CDR3 extends over 11 amino acids. CDR3 protein: CASSTLTEAFF. CDR3 nucleotide sequence: TGTGCCAGCAGTACTCTCACTGAAGCTTTCTTT.

V and J are TRBV2 and TRBJ2-2; unclear D gene. V shed 5 bases and J shed 1 base, with 11 bases lying between them. From germline, CDR1 is SNHLY and CDR2 FYNNEI. This CDR3 region has 15 residues. DNA of the CDR3: TGTGCCAGCAGTAACGGCCCAGGGAACACCGGGGAGCTGTTTTTT. Translating gives CASSNGPGNTGELFF.

Details on this clonotype: This could be a read error, since a much larger clone is one nucleotide away. The chain couples TRBV6-5 to TRBJ1-4, with D unclear. The CDR3 length is 15 residues. Looked up from germline, CDR1 is MNHEY and CDR2 is SVGAGI. The CDR3 sequence: CASSRRRETNEKLYF. Written as DNA, the CDR3 is TGTGCCAGCAGTCGGAGGAGGGAAACTAATGAAAAACTGTATTTT.

The chain carries TRBV10-2 and TRBJ2-1; 13 bases are a match to TRBD2. Germline V lookup: CDR1 WSHSY, CDR2 SAAADI. The V gene end was trimmed by 4 bases and the J gene end by 7 bases; junction bases not matched to a gene: 4. CDR3 length: 15 residues. The CDR3 nucleotides read TGCGCCAGCAGTGCAACTAGCGGGAGGGCGAATGAGCAGTTCTTC. It encodes CASSATSGRANEQFF.

This clonotype was picked up many times. V is TRBV20-1 and J is TRBJ2-1; 13 bases are shared with TRBD2. The CDR3 consists of 18 residues. J gave up 5 bases and V 5 bases, and 15 bases lay outside the gene matches. Germline V gene sequence: CDR1 DFQATT, CDR2 SNEGSKA (reference sequence). DNA for the CDR3: TGCAGTGCTTCCGTCGCGGGACTAGCGGGGTTCCCCCACAATGAGCAGTTCTTC. Translating it yields CSASVAGLAGFPHNEQFF.

A few counts support this clonotype. The chain links TRBV19 to TRBJ2-7; D may be TRBD1 (6 bases). CDR1 and CDR2 (germline): LNHDA, SQIVND (reference sequence). V lost 5 bases to trimming and J lost 2 bases, with 7 bases between them. CDR3 size: 12 residues. The CDR3 sequence: CASSGGPYEQYF. DNA of the CDR3: TGTGCCAGTAGTGGGGGCCCCTACGAGCAGTACTTC. The full variable domain, its missing parts supplied by reference TRBV19 and TRBJ2-7, is DGGITQSPKYLFRKEGQNVTLSCEQNLNHDAMYWYRQDPGQGLRLIYYSQIVNDFQKGDIAEGYSVSREKKESFPLTVTSAQKNPTAFYLCASSGGPYEQYFGPGTRLTVT.

V is TRBV29-1 and J is TRBJ1-1, with D unclear. The CDR3 contains 13 residues. V lost 5 bases and J lost 1, with 11 bases in between. The germline V gene has CDR1 SQVTM and CDR2 ANQGSEA. The CDR3 sequence is CSVSNLGNTEAFF. CDR3 in DNA: TGCAGCGTTTCCAATCTGGGGAACACTGAAGCTTTCTTT.

The chain links TRBV11-1 to TRBJ2-7, with D possibly being TRBD1 or TRBD2 (5 bases each). V was pared by 5 bases and J by 7 bases, with 18 bases between. CDR1 and CDR2 (germline): SGHAT, FQDESV (reference sequence). CDR3 size: 14 residues. DNA for the CDR3: TGTGCCAGCAGCCACCGGGACGGTTCGTGGGAGCAGTACTTC. It is translated as CASSHRDGSWEQYF.

This sequence joins TRBV20-1 and TRBJ2-1; D is possibly TRBD1 (6 bases). The CDR3 extends over 14 amino acids. Germline V gene sequence: CDR1 DFQATT, CDR2 SNEGSKA (reference sequence). V was trimmed by 6 bases and J by 7 bases, leaving 19 bases between them. CDR3 in amino acids: CSARRYRDINEQFF. In DNA, the CDR3 is TGCAGTGCCCGGAGGTACAGGGATATTAATGAGCAGTTCTTC.

There are many counts of this clonotype. This rearrangement joins TRBV18 to TRBJ2-1; 7 nucleotides agree with TRBD1. Germline CDR1 KGHSH, CDR2 LQKENI. The CDR3 loop spans 15 amino acids. V lost 6 bases to trimming and J lost 2 bases; unmatched junction nucleotides: 7. The CDR3 nucleotides are TGTGCCAGCTCCGTACCTGACAGGGCCTACAATGAGCAGTTCTTC. Amino acid sequence: CASSVPDRAYNEQFF.

The chain uses TRBV30 and TRBJ2-2; a possible D gene is TRBD1 (5 bases). The CDR3 totals 14 residues. V was clipped by 2 bases and J by 5 bases, with 12 bases between them. From germline, CDR1 is GTSNPN and CDR2 SVGIG (reference sequence). The CDR3 nucleotides are TGTGCCTGGAGTTACCAGGCAGGGACCGGGGAGCTGTTTTTT. Translation gives CAWSYQAGTGELFF.

This clonotype appeared a few times. The chain combines TRBV27 with TRBJ1-6; maybe TRBD1 (5 bases). The CDR3 covers 14 residues. Germline V gene sequence: CDR1 MNHEY, CDR2 SMNVEV (reference sequence). Trimming left V 5 bases short and J 10 bases short, with 15 bases between. The CDR3 protein is CASSPRAGGSPLHF. The CDR3 DNA reads TGTGCCAGCAGTCCCCGGGCCGGGGGGTCACCCCTCCACTTT.

This clonotype appeared many times. V usage is TRBV6-2 or TRBV6-3 and J usage is TRBJ2-7; TRBD1 aligns across 10 bases. V dropped 6 bases and J dropped 5; count of bases not matched to a gene: 7. Germline-derived CDR1 and CDR2 are MNHEY and SVGEGT. This CDR3 has 14 residues. In DNA form, the CDR3 reads TGTGCCAGCAGCGAGAGGACAGGGGGGGACGAGCAGTACTTC. This encodes CASSERTGGDEQYF.

In its sample, this clonotype was seen a few times. V usage is TRBV5-5 and J usage is TRBJ1-1; TRBD1 is a possible D gene (5 bases). Germline-derived CDR1 and CDR2 are SGHKS and YYEKEE (reference sequence). The ends were cut back, 4 bases at V and 6 bases at J, with 16 bases in the middle. The CDR3 totals 14 residues. DNA of the CDR3: TGTGCCAGCAGCACGCGGGGCCAGATCGCTGAAGCTTTCTTT. It is translated as CASSTRGQIAEAFF.

This clonotype occurred many times. This sequence joins TRBV5-4 and TRBJ2-1; possibly TRBD1 for D (5 bases). V lost 0 bases and J lost 0, with 10 bases in between. CDR3 length: 16 residues. Per germline, CDR1 SGHNT and CDR2 YYREEE (reference sequence). The CDR3 region has the DNA TGTGCCAGCAGCTTGGGGCAGGGTAGCTCCTACAATGAGCAGTTCTTC. Its translation: CASSLGQGSSYNEQFF.

This chain links TRBV7-3 with TRBJ1-3, with no clear D. Germline values: CDR1 SGHTA, CDR2 FQGTGA. V was cut by 5 bases and J by 0 bases, with 11 bases left in between. This CDR3 has 15 residues. The CDR3 nucleotides are TGTGCCAGCAGCCCCGGTGGGAGCTCTGGAAACACCATATATTTT. It translates to CASSPGGSSGNTIYF.